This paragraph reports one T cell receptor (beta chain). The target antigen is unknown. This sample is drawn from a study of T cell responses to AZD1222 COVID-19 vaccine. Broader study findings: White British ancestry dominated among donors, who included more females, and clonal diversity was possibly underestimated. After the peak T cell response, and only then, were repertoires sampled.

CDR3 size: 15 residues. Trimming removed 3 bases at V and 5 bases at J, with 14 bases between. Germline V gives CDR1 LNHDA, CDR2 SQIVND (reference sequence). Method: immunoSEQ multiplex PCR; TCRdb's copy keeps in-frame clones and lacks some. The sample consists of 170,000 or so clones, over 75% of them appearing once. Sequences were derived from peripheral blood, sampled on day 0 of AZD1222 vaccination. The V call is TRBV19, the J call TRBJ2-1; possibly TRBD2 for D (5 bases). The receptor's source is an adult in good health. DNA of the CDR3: TGTGCCAGTAGTATCGGTACTAGGGTCGACAATGAGCAGTTCTTC. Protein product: CASSIGTRVDNEQFF. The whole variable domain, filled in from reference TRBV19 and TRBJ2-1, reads DGGITQSPKYLFRKEGQNVTLSCEQNLNHDAMYWYRQDPGQGLRLIYYSQIVNDFQKGDIAEGYSVSREKKESFPLTVTSAQKNPTAFYLCASSIGTRVDNEQFFGPGTRLTVL.